This section outlines one T cell receptor (beta chain) sequence together with its context. This clonotype was seen repeatedly, ten times or more. Its specific antigen is unknown. No quality values exist for individual bases; no much larger clone is one base distant. The germline V gene (reference sequence) provides CDR1 LGHDT and CDR2 YNNKEL. The CDR3 starts with the cysteine, ends with the phenylalanine, and has 16 residues. The CDR3 DNA has 48 bases and is translated from base 1. Relative to germline, V is missing 0 bases and J is missing 4 bases, with 4 bases of the junction outside any gene match. The sample belongs to a study of breast tumors, draining lymph nodes, adjacent tissues (dated by TCRdb to the mid-2010s). The study in broad terms: In breast cancer patients, the study compared the TCR beta repertoires of tumor, adjacent nontumor tissue and axillary lymph nodes. In human breast cancer, the study set out to evaluate how tumor, surrounding tissue and draining lymph node repertoires relate to one another and whether T cells may move between these sites. The paper as a whole reports these results and caveats: Rather than being directly demonstrated, the conclusion that tumor T cells originate in lymph nodes was presented as consistent with a hypothesis. In luminal-like breast cancer, tumor and nontumor tissue repertoires resembled each other significantly more than in basal-like breast cancer. The data were judged consistent with most tumor T cells deriving from the lymph node and then expanding within tumor tissue. Tumors showed preferential V and J gene usage, and their T-cell repertoire diversity fell below that of lymph nodes yet above that of nontumor tissue.

The axillary draining lymph nodes of breast cancer patients were the source of the lymph node samples. Sequencing took place on an Illumina HiSeq 2000. Multiplex PCR amplification was used to build the TCR beta chain libraries. High-throughput sequencing was used to analyze the amplified TCR beta chain products. TCRdb reworked the public reads: Q25 trimming with fastp, MiXCR clone assembly, productive beta chains retained. CDR3 protein duplicates are merged, each entry listing the most common genes and DNA. For this sample there are tens of thousands of distinct CDR3 sequences; 25% to 35% appear just once. Of the sample, 8.1% is held by the ten largest clones.

The rearranged chain carries TRBV3-1 and TRBJ2-2; 8 of the junction bases match TRBD1. The sequence was obtained from a female donor with breast cancer. Some clones in this sample may be carry-over from other donors' samples. Sequenced material: axillary lymph node tissue. CDR3 protein: CASSQDHTGGTGELFF. The DNA sequence follows: TGTGCCAGCAGCCAAGATCACACAGGGGGCACCGGGGAGCTGTTTTTT.